The source of this T cell receptor (beta chain) is a study of T cell responses to AZD1222 COVID-19 vaccine. The table came from immunoSEQ multiplex PCR; TCRdb's copy has only in-frame clones and leaves some out. The table records 120,000 to 150,000 clones, roughly nine tenths of them present only once. Findings and caveats of the study: Of spike-specific TCRs, nearly half reportedly target regions left unmutated in variants. Females outnumbered males among donors, who were mostly white British; clonal diversity was possibly underestimated.

In the case of this clone: As yet, its antigen is unknown.

Germline V gene lookup returns CDR1 LNHNV and CDR2 YYDKDF (reference sequence). V shed 3 bases and J 8 bases; nucleotides not matched to a gene: 8. The CDR3 consists of 15 residues. The V and J genes are TRBV15 and TRBJ2-1, with 9 bases lining up with TRBD2. The input for sequencing was peripheral blood, taken on day 0 of AZD1222 vaccination. The receptor comes from an adult in good health. The CDR3 is CATSRGAGGADEQFF. CDR3 nucleotides: TGTGCCACCAGCAGGGGGGCGGGAGGGGCCGATGAGCAGTTCTTC.